This T cell receptor beta chain comes out of a study of cytotoxic CD8 clonotypes in ibrutinib-treated CLL. Study-level findings and limits: At baseline, clonality was higher than in age-matched healthy donors and correlated with CD8+ counts.

Sequencing was performed with immunoSEQ multiplex PCR; in TCRdb, only in-frame clones are kept and a portion is missing. This sample carries 150,000 or so clones, more than 70% of them seen once, and the ten largest clones take over 2.5%. CDR1 and CDR2 (germline): MNHEY, SVGAGI. The length of the CDR3 is 11 residues. Trimming removed 6 bases at V and 8 bases at J, with 10 bases between. A note on this clone: The antigen is unknown.

The chain recombines TRBV6-5 with TRBJ1-1; possibly TRBD1 for D (5 bases). Sequenced here: PBMCs, sampled at disease progression, from a patient treated with ibrutinib. This clonotype was obtained from a human donor with chronic lymphocytic leukemia. The CDR3 DNA sequence: TGTGCCAGCAGGTGGGGCCGAGAAGCTTTCTTT. Encoded protein: CASRWGREAFF.